The rows below give T cell receptor beta chains drawn from one sample of a study of technical replicates of blood from several donors. This table comes from immunoSEQ multiplex PCR, and its TCRdb copy is limited to in-frame clones, with some not included. The sample has more than 80,000 clones, roughly 94% seen once. The sample comprised T cells isolated from PBMCs. The receptor source for this set is a human donor in good health. Both conserved end residues are part of each CDR3.

V,CDR3
TRBV9,CASRGSTGELFF
TRBV11-2,CASSLTGLSYEQYF
TRBV7-2,CASSPSVGTSGANVLTF
TRBV11-3,CASSLDPTQAHEQYF
TRBV11-2,CASSLRAGTSTDTQYF
TRBV2,CASNSGSTGEQYF
TRBV6-6,CASSYSQYYGYTF
TRBV6-5,CASSYSRYSEAFF
TRBV18,CASSSGQGFSYEQYF
TRBV7-2,CASSLVGGFNEQFF
TRBV2,CASSIGTGRGYGYTF
TRBV11-2,CASSLGRGNTEAFF
TRBV9,CASSPHLTVGTEAFF
TRBV18,CASSATGQGDTEAFF
TRBV18,CASSQDREAISGYTF
TRBV5-4,CASRPRGDTQYF
TRBV18,CASSPGDRGMNTEAFF
TRBV27,CASSLMWGLAGGKDEQFF
TRBV29-1,CSGGTGVSYEQYF
TRBV7-6,CASSLSDRGNSEQYF
TRBV7-9,CASSLQGLEQYF
TRBV7-9,CASPTREYDLNTDTQYF
TRBV30,CAWSGGRSGNTIYF
TRBV7-9,CASSFREEGLRNEQFF
TRBV19,CASRLAGANTGELFF
TRBV25-1,CASRGTDFSNTEAFF
TRBV27,CASTGQGNTEAFF
TRBV2,CASSERPGHGGGELFF
TRBV29-1,CSVLAAGELFF
TRBV28,CASSFGRTYEQYF
TRBV5-8,CASSIDRWKETQYF
TRBV10-2,CASSVGGLHTEAFF
TRBV19,CASSMSRGWEQQYF
TRBV25-1,CASSEVLRGGYTF
TRBV15,CATSRVAGVRETQYF
TRBV5-1,CASSSYTGLGADAGELFF
TRBV7-9,CASSGGQHANTEAFF
TRBV18,CASSPRGEETQYF
TRBV9,CASSSGGWVEEKLFF